The 23 T cell receptor beta chains listed next were all sequenced from one sample in a study of graft-versus-host responses after intestinal transplantation. Assay: immunoSEQ multiplex PCR; the TCRdb copy retains only in-frame clones and omits some. This sample has approximately 80,000 clones, with approximately 88% found just once. Antigens of these TCRs are unknown. The sample here was unstimulated CD4+ T cells sorted from spleen or lymph node cells, taken before intestinal transplant. All receptors derive from a human donor who received an intestinal transplant.

The chain uses TRBV18 and TRBJ2-7, with 7 bases lining up with TRBD2. The CDR3 consists of 14 residues. Germline loops: CDR1 KGHSH, CDR2 LQKENI. V shed 2 bases, J shed 4 bases, and the junction held 5 bases outside the gene matches. The CDR3 loop is CASSPSGEAYEQYF. DNA for the CDR3: TGTGCCAGCTCACCAAGCGGGGAGGCTTACGAGCAGTACTTC.

This clone has only one observation. The gene calls are TRBV7-3 and TRBJ2-3; D may be TRBD2 (5 bases). With 1 base removed from V and 1 base from J, the gap between germline ends came to 21 bases. The CDR3 is 19 amino acids. Germline CDR1 is SGHTA and CDR2 is FQGTGA. CDR3 in amino acids: CASSLMSYPPSSGTDTQYF. For the CDR3, the DNA is TGTGCCAGCAGCTTAATGTCGTACCCTCCTAGCTCCGGCACAGATACGCAGTATTTT.

V gene TRBV30 combines with J gene TRBJ1-3; D gene uncertain. V lost 2 bases and J lost 3, with 17 bases in between. CDR3 length: 16 amino acids. Germline CDR1 GTSNPN, CDR2 SVGIG (reference sequence). CDR3 protein: CAWSTPGMKDGNTIYF. The CDR3, as DNA: TGTGCCTGGAGTACCCCGGGAATGAAAGATGGAAACACCATATATTTT.

The chain has TRBV13 and TRBJ2-7; unclear D gene. V lost 5 bases and J 0 bases, leaving 17 bases between the germline ends. The CDR3 extends over 16 amino acids. CDR1 PRHDT and CDR2 FYEKMQ come from the germline V gene (reference sequence). CDR3 residues: CASSIDPTSNSYEQYF. The CDR3 DNA reads as TGTGCCAGCAGCATCGACCCGACTTCAAACTCCTACGAGCAGTACTTC. The full variable domain, its missing parts supplied by reference TRBV13 and TRBJ2-7, is AAGVIQSPRHLIKEKRETATLKCYPIPRHDTVYWYQQGPGQDPQFLISFYEKMQSDKGSIPDRFSAQQFSDYHSELNMSSLELGDSALYFCASSIDPTSNSYEQYFGPGTRLTVT.

This chain uses TRBV2 with TRBJ2-7; perhaps TRBD2 as D (7 bases). The CDR3 covers 15 residues. The V end lost 6 bases, the J end lost 0 bases, and 15 bases lay between the germline ends. Germline loops: CDR1 SNHLY, CDR2 FYNNEI. The DNA of the CDR3 is TGTGCCAGCAGAGGACAGCGGGATAGCTCCTACGAGCAGTACTTC. This gives the protein CASRGQRDSSYEQYF.

V gene TRBV2 combines with J gene TRBJ2-3, with TRBD2 matching over 16 bases. The CDR3 totals 17 residues. Germline-derived CDR1 and CDR2 are SNHLY and FYNNEI. The J segment lost 4 bases and the V segment lost 7 bases, leaving 8 bases of the junction unmatched. The CDR3 region is CASTPGTSGRAADTQYF. The CDR3 DNA reads as TGTGCCAGCACCCCCGGGACTAGCGGGAGGGCCGCAGATACGCAGTATTTT.

This clone is a singleton in its sample. The chain employs TRBV19 and TRBJ2-5; TRBD1 matches 11 bases. CDR3 size: 14 residues. Germline-derived CDR1 and CDR2 are LNHDA and SQIVND (reference sequence). V trimming: 1 base; J trimming: 7 bases; junction bases outside the gene matches: 2. Here the CDR3 DNA reads TGTGCCAGTAGTATAGGGGGGACAGGGGGGACCCAGTACTTC. This gives the protein CASSIGGTGGTQYF.

The chain joins TRBV6-6 to TRBJ1-5; D perhaps matches TRBD1 (6 bases). CDR3 length: 16 residues. Germline lookup yields CDR1 MNHNY and CDR2 SVGAGI (reference sequence). V dropped 5 bases and J dropped 8 bases, with 22 bases sitting between them. In nucleotides, the CDR3 is TGTGCCAGCAGTGCCAGCGTGGGCAGGGGAGTTAAGCCCCAGCATTTT. Residues: CASSASVGRGVKPQHF.

V and J are TRBV19 and TRBJ1-2; 11 bases align to TRBD1. This CDR3 has 16 residues. The germline gives CDR1 LNHDA, CDR2 SQIVND (reference sequence). V lost 4 bases and J lost 8; bases outside the gene matches: 12. The CDR3 DNA sequence: TGTGCCAGTAGTACGACCGTACTCCGGACAGGGGGCGGCTACACCTTC. Translation: CASSTTVLRTGGGYTF.

The chain carries TRBV11-2 and TRBJ2-7, with 7 bases matching TRBD1. The V and J ends lost 10 bases and 2 bases, in that order; junction bases with no gene match: 17. CDR1 is SGHAT, CDR2 FQNNGV, per germline. The CDR3 covers 16 residues. The CDR3 loop reads CATPVGQIRRPYEQYF. DNA for the CDR3: TGTGCCACCCCAGTGGGACAGATTCGACGCCCCTACGAGCAGTACTTC.

The chain has TRBV6-5 and TRBJ1-4; D gene uncertain. The CDR3 consists of 14 residues. V was clipped by 7 bases and J by 4 bases, with 13 bases between them. Germline loops: CDR1 MNHEY, CDR2 SVGAGI. CDR3 loop: CASKWAQDNEKLFF. CDR3 DNA sequence: TGTGCCAGCAAGTGGGCGCAGGATAATGAAAAACTGTTTTTT.

This chain uses TRBV10-2 with TRBJ1-2; TRBD1 agrees at 7 bases. Germline trimming cut 7 bases from V and 4 bases from J; bases unmatched to any gene: 6. The CDR3 has 13 residues. Germline-derived CDR1 and CDR2 are WSHSY and SAAADI. CDR3 coding DNA: TGCGCCAGCAATCCGACAGGGAGCTATGGCTACACCTTC. Protein: CASNPTGSYGYTF.

This clone occurred once. The chain combines TRBV5-6 with TRBJ1-3; 8 bases fit TRBD1. This CDR3 has 15 residues. Trimming cost V 4 bases and J 2 bases; bases outside gene matches: 5. Germline values: CDR1 SGHDT, CDR2 YYEEEE. DNA of the CDR3: TGTGCCAGCAGCACAGGACAGGGCACTGGAAACACCATATATTTT. It is translated as CASSTGQGTGNTIYF.

The V and J genes are TRBV7-9 and TRBJ1-1, with TRBD1 matching over 7 bases. Germline assignment: CDR1 SEHNR and CDR2 FQNEAQ (reference sequence). The CDR3 has 13 amino acids. Losses at the gene ends were 3 bases for V and 5 bases for J; bases not matched to a gene: 3. CDR3 DNA: TGTGCCAGCAGCTTGTCAGGGGGTACTGAAGCTTTCTTT. The encoded protein is CASSLSGGTEAFF.

V usage is TRBV7-3 and J usage is TRBJ2-5, with unresolved D. V gave up 5 bases and J gave up 7 bases, with 17 bases separating them. Germline CDR1 is SGHTA and CDR2 is FQGTGA. The CDR3 is 14 residues long. Here the CDR3 DNA reads TGTGCCAGCAGCCCCCATCAAGAAGGCGGGACCCAGTACTTC. This codes for CASSPHQEGGTQYF.

The chain combines TRBV5-1 with TRBJ1-4; TRBD1 agrees at 8 bases. This CDR3 comprises 14 residues. Germline CDR1 reads SGHRS; CDR2 reads YFSETQ. The V segment lost 4 bases and the J segment 5 bases; nucleotides outside the gene matches: 4. The CDR3 loop is CASSPGGSNEKLFF. As DNA, the CDR3 is TGCGCCAGCAGCCCAGGGGGCTCAAATGAAAAACTGTTTTTT.

In DNA, the CDR3 is TGTGCCACCAGCAGAGACGGACTAGCGAGCGGGGAGCTGTTTTTT. This sequence encodes CATSRDGLASGELFF. The chain combines TRBV15 with TRBJ2-2; TRBD2 agrees at 9 bases. V shed 0 bases and J 7 bases; nucleotides not matched to a gene: 3. The CDR3 contains 15 residues. Germline CDR1 reads LNHNV; CDR2 reads YYDKDF (reference sequence).

The chain has TRBV28 and TRBJ2-1; perhaps TRBD2 as D (6 bases). Trimming shortened V by 5 bases and J by 8 bases, and 16 bases separated the two germline ends. The germline V gene has CDR1 MDHEN and CDR2 SYDVKM. The CDR3 runs to 14 residues. The CDR3 DNA reads as TGTGCCAGCAGTATGGGACTTCCACCTTATGAGCAGTTCTTC. Amino acid sequence: CASSMGLPPYEQFF.

The chain combines TRBV7-9 with TRBJ1-2; 11 nucleotides align to TRBD1. CDR3 size: 16 residues. The V gene end was trimmed by 6 bases and the J gene end by 4 bases; junction bases not matched to a gene: 10. The germline V gene has CDR1 SEHNR and CDR2 FQNEAQ (reference sequence). This chain's CDR3 is CASRLGTGGNPYGYTF. CDR3 sequence (DNA): TGTGCCAGCAGACTGGGGACAGGGGGGAATCCCTATGGCTACACCTTC.

V and J are TRBV9 and TRBJ2-2; no clear D. V lost 0 bases and J lost 1, with 7 bases in between. CDR1 is SGDLS and CDR2 is YYNGEE in the germline V gene. The CDR3 totals 15 residues. The CDR3 nucleotides are TGTGCCAGCAGCGTAGAACAGTGGAACACCGGGGAGCTGTTTTTT. The encoded protein is CASSVEQWNTGELFF.

The V call is TRBV5-1, the J call TRBJ2-5; weak D call: TRBD2 (6 bases). CDR1 and CDR2 from the germline V gene are SGHRS and YFSETQ. The CDR3 length is 13 residues. V was cut by 0 bases and J by 7 bases, with 10 bases left in between. Here the CDR3 reads CASSLEVGGTQYF. CDR3 in DNA: TGCGCCAGCAGCTTGGAGGTCGGGGGGACCCAGTACTTC.

The chain combines TRBV28 with TRBJ2-7; TRBD1 matches 7 bases. J was trimmed by 3 bases and V by 3 bases; bases with no gene match: 8. The length of the CDR3 is 15 residues. In germline, CDR1 is MDHEN, CDR2 SYDVKM. In DNA form, the CDR3 reads TGTGCCAGCAGTTTTTCCGGGACAGCCTACTACGAGCAGTACTTC. Translation: CASSFSGTAYYEQYF. Full variable domain (outside the CDR3, taken from reference TRBV28 and TRBJ2-7): DVKVTQSSRYLVKRTGEKVFLECVQDMDHENMFWYRQDPGLGLRLIYFSYDVKMKEKGDIPEGYSVSREKKERFSLILESASTNQTSMYLCASSFSGTAYYEQYFGPGTRLTVT.

Only one count was recorded for this clone. The rearrangement joins TRBV28 to TRBJ2-7, with D tentatively TRBD2 (5 bases). The CDR3 spans 12 residues. Trimming took off 4 bases at V and 6 bases at J, with 10 bases between the two ends. Germline V gene sequence: CDR1 MDHEN, CDR2 SYDVKM. CDR3 sequence: CASSSGVSEQYF. CDR3 in DNA: TGTGCCAGCAGTTCCGGGGTGAGCGAGCAGTACTTC.